The 2 T cell receptor beta chains presented below share a single source sample, sequenced in a study of cytomegalovirus exposure and HLA in healthy donors. PCR used 60 Vbeta primers and 13 Jbeta primers. Method: immunoSEQ multiplex PCR; TCRdb's copy keeps in-frame clones and lacks some. The table shows roughly 120,000 clones, with approximately 80% occurring only once. The specimen was PBMCs. The source is a young woman in good health and CMV-seronegative.

This chain connects TRBV7-9 to TRBJ1-3; D is perhaps TRBD1 (5 bases). Germline V CDR1 and CDR2: SEHNR, FQNEAQ (reference sequence). The CDR3 extends over 15 amino acids. V shed 0 bases and J shed 1 base, with 7 bases lying between them. This chain's CDR3 is CASSLAGASGNTIYF. The CDR3 DNA reads as TGTGCCAGCAGCTTAGCAGGGGCTTCTGGAAACACCATATATTTT.

The chain employs TRBV10-3 and TRBJ2-5; 8 bases match TRBD1. Germline values: CDR1 ENHRY, CDR2 SYGVKD. This CDR3 is 15 amino acids long. The junction had 8 bases not matched to a gene; V was cut back by 6 bases and J by 2 bases. The CDR3 protein is CAIRSGGSGQETQYF. CDR3 sequence (DNA): TGTGCCATCAGATCAGGGGGCTCGGGGCAAGAGACCCAGTACTTC.